The 15 T cell receptor beta chains in this list originate from one sample, sequenced in a study of blood T cell repertoires in COVID-19. Profiled with immunoSEQ multiplex PCR; TCRdb holds only in-frame clones, not every one. The sample holds some 180,000 clones; 80% to 90% are singletons and the top ten take around a fifth. The sample was peripheral blood. Receptor source: a woman in her 70s who had recovered from COVID-19.

The chain recombines TRBV7-2 with TRBJ1-1, with D possibly being TRBD1 (5 bases). Germline CDR1 SGHTA, CDR2 FQGNSA. V was trimmed by 5 bases and J by 7 bases, leaving 17 bases between them. The CDR3 contains 14 residues. The CDR3 DNA sequence: TGTGCCAGCAGCCTCCGGAGCGGGGGTGGTGAAGCTTTCTTT. Protein sequence: CASSLRSGGGEAFF.

V is TRBV18 and J is TRBJ2-5, with TRBD2 as a possible D gene (7 bases). The V gene lost 3 bases and the J gene lost 5 bases, with 16 bases spanning the gap. Germline V lookup: CDR1 KGHSH, CDR2 LQKENI. CDR3 size: 15 residues. DNA for the CDR3: TGTGCCAGCTCACCGGGGGGGGCCGGTGTGGAGACCCAGTACTTC. Encoded protein: CASSPGGAGVETQYF.

The V gene is TRBV5-6, the J gene TRBJ1-4; weak D call: TRBD1 (6 bases). Trimming cost V 0 bases and J 6 bases, with 9 bases left between them. This CDR3 is 14 amino acids long. Germline V CDR1 and CDR2: SGHDT, YYEEEE. In DNA form, the CDR3 reads TGTGCCAGCAGCTTGGACAGGGAACATGAAAAACTGTTTTTT. It encodes CASSLDREHEKLFF.

The genes are TRBV11-2 and TRBJ2-7; maybe TRBD2 (7 bases). V lost 1 base and J lost 9, with 13 bases in between. The CDR3 loop spans 13 amino acids. Germline CDR1 is SGHAT and CDR2 is FQNNGV. The CDR3 bases are TGTGCCAGCAGCTTAGGGGGGCGGGAGTGGCAGTACTTC. This codes for CASSLGGREWQYF.

V and J are TRBV4-1 and TRBJ1-4; TRBD1 agrees at 10 bases. There are 15 residues in the CDR3. With 3 bases clipped from V and 7 bases from J, the junction kept 5 bases outside the gene matches. Germline V CDR1 and CDR2: MGHRA, YSYEKL. CDR3 region: CASSHPGQGSEKLFF. The CDR3, as DNA: TGCGCCAGCAGCCACCCGGGACAGGGGAGTGAAAAACTGTTTTTT.

The chain employs TRBV2 and TRBJ1-1; TRBD1 agrees at 7 bases. The CDR3 has 14 amino acids. CDR1 is SNHLY and CDR2 is FYNNEI in the germline V gene. V dropped 7 bases and J dropped 1; count of bases not matched to a gene: 6. CDR3 residues: CASNGEGANTEAFF. DNA for the CDR3: TGTGCCAGCAACGGCGAGGGGGCGAACACTGAAGCTTTCTTT. Based on the CDR3 plus reference TRBV2 and TRBJ1-1, the full variable domain is EPEVTQTPSHQVTQMGQEVILRCVPISNHLYFYWYRQILGQKVEFLVSFYNNEISEKSEIFDDQFSVERPDGSNFTLKIRSTKLEDSAMYFCASNGEGANTEAFFGQGTRLTVV.

This clone was seen only once. The chain combines TRBV6-5 with TRBJ1-2; D might be TRBD1 (5 bases). This CDR3 has 13 amino acids. Germline CDR1 reads MNHEY; CDR2 reads SVGAGI. The V and J ends lost 6 bases and 1 base respectively, with 9 bases between them. CDR3 nucleotide sequence: TGTGCCAGCAGCCCGACAGATAACTATGGCTACACCTTC. Amino acid sequence: CASSPTDNYGYTF.

On this clone: The junction and the germline gene differ at one end; a read error may be behind it. The chain uses TRBV28 and TRBJ2-1; TRBD2 might be the D (6 bases). This CDR3 has 14 amino acids. From germline, CDR1 is MDHEN and CDR2 SYDVKM. This CDR3 is CASSPHRAEGIGLF. The CDR3 DNA is TGTGCCAGCAGTCCTCACCGTGCGGAGGGCATCGGTCTCTTC.

The V call is TRBV6-2 or TRBV6-3, the J call TRBJ2-5; 7 bases line up with TRBD1. The CDR3 extends over 15 amino acids. Germline trimming cut 1 base from V and 9 bases from J; bases unmatched to any gene: 11. Germline V lookup: CDR1 MNHEY, CDR2 SVGEGT. The CDR3 spells CASSYFDRAMGAQYF. In DNA, the CDR3 is TGTGCCAGCAGTTACTTCGACAGGGCCATGGGGGCCCAGTACTTC.

The rearrangement links TRBV30 to TRBJ2-5; D gene ambiguous. Trimming took 1 base from V and 1 from J, leaving 7 bases between them. The CDR3 totals 13 residues. From germline, CDR1 is GTSNPN and CDR2 SVGIG (reference sequence). Written as DNA, the CDR3 is TGTGCCTGGAGTGGATACACCCAAGAGACCCAGTACTTC. As protein: CAWSGYTQETQYF.

The chain is built from TRBV24-1 and TRBJ2-5, with a weak D call TRBD1 (6 bases). V was trimmed by 0 bases and J by 4 bases, leaving 14 bases between them. The CDR3 is made up of 16 amino acids. CDR1 and CDR2 from the germline V gene are KGHDR and SFDVKD. The CDR3 coding sequence is TGTGCCACCAGTGATTTGACAGGGAAGAACGGAGAGACCCAGTACTTC. This codes for CATSDLTGKNGETQYF.

The V gene is TRBV28, the J gene TRBJ2-3; a weak D match, TRBD2 (6 bases). From germline, CDR1 is MDHEN and CDR2 SYDVKM. CDR3 length: 12 amino acids. The germline V and J ends were trimmed by 5 bases and 6 bases, with 9 bases remaining between them. CDR3: CASSRLVDTQYF. For the CDR3, the DNA is TGTGCCAGCAGTCGACTAGTCGATACGCAGTATTTT.

This rearrangement joins TRBV6-5 to TRBJ1-2; no firm D call. Per germline, CDR1 MNHEY and CDR2 SVGAGI. The CDR3 contains 14 residues. V lost 2 bases to trimming and J lost 4 bases, with 11 bases between them. CDR3 region: CASSYAGGRYGYTF. DNA of the CDR3: TGTGCCAGCAGTTACGCAGGAGGGCGCTATGGCTACACCTTC.

The chain couples TRBV7-9 to TRBJ2-5; D is unresolved. The CDR3 totals 14 residues. V was shortened by 2 bases and J by 0 bases, with 7 bases between the two germline ends. CDR1 and CDR2 from the germline V gene are SEHNR and FQNEAQ (reference sequence). This CDR3 is CASSLSGYQETQYF. The CDR3 bases are TGTGCCAGCAGCTTATCTGGCTACCAAGAGACCCAGTACTTC.

The V call is TRBV27, the J call TRBJ1-1; tentative D call: TRBD1 (5 bases). This CDR3 comprises 14 residues. Germline CDR1 is MNHEY and CDR2 is SMNVEV (reference sequence). V gave up 5 bases and J gave up 0 bases, with 10 bases separating them. This CDR3 reads CASSRWGVNTEAFF. The DNA of the CDR3 is TGTGCCAGCAGTAGGTGGGGCGTGAACACTGAAGCTTTCTTT.